This TCR beta chain was sequenced for a study of T cell responses to AZD1222 COVID-19 vaccine. About the study: Pooled in the analysis were second doses at about 4 or about 12 weeks. Study-wide findings and caveats: Donors were chiefly white British, with a greater number of females, and clonal diversity was perhaps underestimated.

Here immunoSEQ multiplex PCR was the method, and the copy in TCRdb shows in-frame clones only, minus some. Found here are approximately 80,000 clones, around 89% of them singletons; the top ten hold 30% to 35%. This CDR3 is built from 20 residues. The V segment lost 2 bases and the J segment 5 bases; nucleotides outside the gene matches: 20. Germline-derived CDR1 and CDR2 are LNHNV and YYDKDF (reference sequence). Concerning this clone: The antigen remains undetermined.

V gene TRBV15 combines with J gene TRBJ2-4; 8 bases line up with TRBD2. The receptor comes from an adult in good health. The material was peripheral blood, obtained on day 0 of AZD1222 vaccination. The CDR3 spells CATSRLFPGLGEAVENIQYF. DNA for the CDR3: TGTGCCACCAGCAGACTCTTCCCGGGACTAGGTGAAGCGGTGGAAAACATTCAGTACTTC.